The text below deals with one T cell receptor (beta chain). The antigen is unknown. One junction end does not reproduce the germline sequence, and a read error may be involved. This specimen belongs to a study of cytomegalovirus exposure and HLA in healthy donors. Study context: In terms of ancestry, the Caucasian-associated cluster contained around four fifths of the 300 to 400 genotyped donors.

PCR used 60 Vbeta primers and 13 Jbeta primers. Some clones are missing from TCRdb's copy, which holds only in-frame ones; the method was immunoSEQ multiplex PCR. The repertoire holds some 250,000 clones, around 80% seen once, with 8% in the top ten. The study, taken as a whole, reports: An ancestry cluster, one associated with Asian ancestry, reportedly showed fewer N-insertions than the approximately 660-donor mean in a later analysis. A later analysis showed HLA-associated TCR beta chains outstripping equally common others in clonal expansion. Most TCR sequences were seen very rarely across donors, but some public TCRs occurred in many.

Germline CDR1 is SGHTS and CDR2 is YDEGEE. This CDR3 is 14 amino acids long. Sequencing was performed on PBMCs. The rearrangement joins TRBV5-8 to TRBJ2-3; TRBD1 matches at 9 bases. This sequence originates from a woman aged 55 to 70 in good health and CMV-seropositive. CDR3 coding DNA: TGTGCCAGCAGCTTTAAGGGGGCCGGGACAGGGAAAGGCTTT. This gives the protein CASSFKGAGTGKGF.